The source of this T cell receptor (beta chain) is a study of CD8+ T cells in alopecia areata. Regarding this clone: As yet, its antigen is unknown.

The CDR3 is 16 amino acids. V was trimmed by 2 bases and J by 3 bases, leaving 16 bases between them. Germline loops: CDR1 MNHEY, CDR2 SMNVEV (reference sequence). The investigators collected lesional scalp punch biopsies and peripheral blood from alopecia areata patients. Isolation of CD4+ and CD8+ T cells from PBMCs was achieved by sorting. Study-wide findings and caveats: Sequences from scalp samples also cover resident alphabeta T cells of normal skin. Whereas mice showed it more clearly, TCR sharing across patients was murkier, possibly because of HLA.

cDNA reverse transcribed from extracted RNA served as the sequencing template. Clones were read by immunoSEQ multiplex PCR, and TCRdb kept only the in-frame ones, dropping some. In the table there are over 150,000 clones, 50% to 70% of which are singletons. The source material was CD4+ T cells sorted from blood, sampled at week 0. This sequence was found in a human donor with alopecia areata. This sequence joins TRBV27 and TRBJ1-2; tentatively, D is TRBD1 (5 bases). CDR3 amino acids: CASSLRFTGEYYGYTF. The DNA of the CDR3 is TGTGCCAGCAGTTTACGTTTTACAGGCGAATACTATGGCTACACCTTC.